Below are 27 T cell receptor beta chains sequenced from a single sample in a study of glioma-infiltrating T cells. Amplification of TCR alpha and beta CDR3 regions from RNA used iRepertoire nested multiplex PCR. TCRdb ran MiXCR on the multiplex PCR reads and lists one entry per CDR3 protein. Seen here are a few hundred thousand distinct CDR3 sequences, 35% to 45% observed once, and the top ten hold around 12%. Input material: glioma tissue, nonneoplastic brain tissue, or PBMCs (not recorded which). The receptor source for this set is a human donor with low-grade glioma or glioblastoma, undergoing nonglioma brain surgery, or in good health (not recorded which).

J is TRBJ1-1 and V is TRBV7-3; D remains ambiguous. The germline V gene has CDR1 SGHTA and CDR2 FQGTGA. V lost 3 bases and J 5 bases, leaving 10 bases between the germline ends. The CDR3 loop spans 13 amino acids. CDR3 DNA sequence: TGTGCCAGCAGCTTTGACATCCTAACTGAAGCTTTCTTT. It yields the protein CASSFDILTEAFF.

Details on this clonotype: A much larger clone differs by one base, so this may be a read error. This rearrangement joins TRBV28 to TRBJ1-1; D remains ambiguous. The germline V gene has CDR1 MDHEN and CDR2 SYDVKM. Trimming left V 2 bases short and J 3 bases short, with 16 bases between. This CDR3 spans 16 amino acids. The CDR3 DNA sequence: TGTGCCAGCAGTTTAAAGGCCCCCCTGGGTGACACTGAAGCTTTCTTT. This encodes CASSLKAPLGDTEAFF.

This clonotype was seen only a few times. This chain connects TRBV7-2 to TRBJ2-7; possibly TRBD2 for D (6 bases). Between the trimmed V and J ends, which lost 3 bases and 7 bases, there was a span of 19 bases. This CDR3 is built from 15 residues. CDR1 and CDR2 (germline): SGHTA, FQGNSA. The CDR3 protein is CASSFSGLRVWEQYF. The CDR3, as DNA: TGTGCCAGCAGCTTCTCGGGACTCCGGGTTTGGGAGCAGTACTTC.

The chain recombines TRBV2 with TRBJ2-7; no reliable D call. The V end lost 4 bases, the J end lost 6 bases, and 7 bases lay between the germline ends. The CDR3 runs to 11 residues. Germline assignment: CDR1 SNHLY and CDR2 FYNNEI. DNA for the CDR3: TGTGCCAGCAGTGTGTATAGCGAGCAGTACTTC. Amino acid sequence: CASSVYSEQYF.

This clonotype appeared many times. The chain carries TRBV6-2 or TRBV6-3 and TRBJ1-1, with 8 bases identical to TRBD1. Trimming cost V 2 bases and J 4 bases; bases outside gene matches: 6. Germline V lookup: CDR1 MNHEY, CDR2 SVGEGT. CDR3 size: 15 residues. CDR3 residues: CASSYIRGQGTEAFF. CDR3 sequence (DNA): TGTGCCAGCAGTTACATCAGGGGGCAGGGCACTGAAGCTTTCTTT.

V and J are TRBV14 and TRBJ2-3, with 7 bases matching TRBD1. This CDR3 is 18 amino acids long. V trimming: 2 bases; J trimming: 1 base; junction bases outside the gene matches: 12. Per germline, CDR1 SGHDN and CDR2 FVKESK. In DNA form, the CDR3 reads TGTGCCAGCAGCCAATCGCCGTGGCGGCAGGGGGGCACAGATACGCAGTATTTT. Protein sequence: CASSQSPWRQGGTDTQYF.

The chain joins TRBV27 to TRBJ2-2, with unresolved D. Germline CDR1 is MNHEY and CDR2 is SMNVEV (reference sequence). Trimming left V 4 bases short and J 3 bases short, with 12 bases between. The CDR3 is 15 amino acids. CDR3 sequence reads: CASSSRTPYTGELFF. For the CDR3, the DNA is TGTGCCAGCAGTTCTCGAACGCCTTACACCGGGGAGCTGTTTTTT.

CDR3 DNA: TGTGCCACCCGGGGTGGCACCAGGGCCGGGGCCAACGTCCTGACTTTC. Its protein product is CATRGGTRAGANVLTF. This rearrangement joins TRBV7-9 to TRBJ2-6; the D gene could be TRBD1 or TRBD2 (5 bases each). V shed 10 bases and J shed 4 bases, with 20 bases lying between them. Germline CDR1 SEHNR, CDR2 FQNEAQ (reference sequence). CDR3 length equals 16 residues.

A note on this clonotype: One end of the junction fails to match germline, which may point to a read error. The rearrangement joins TRBV28 to TRBJ2-1; D uncertain. This CDR3 has 15 amino acids. Germline V CDR1 and CDR2: MDHEN, SYDVKM. In DNA form, the CDR3 reads TGTGCCAGCAGTCGCCGAGTATCCAGTTCCAATGAGCAGTCCTTC. Its protein is CASSRRVSSSNEQSF.

This rearrangement joins TRBV4-2 to TRBJ1-2; D remains ambiguous. The germline V gene has CDR1 LGHNA and CDR2 YNFKEQ. The V gene lost 5 bases and the J gene lost 4 bases, with 17 bases spanning the gap. The CDR3 is 15 amino acids. CDR3 region: CASSFTAVVPYGYTF. The CDR3 bases are TGTGCCAGCAGCTTCACGGCTGTAGTCCCCTATGGCTACACCTTC.

Ten or more counts support this clonotype. The V call is TRBV27, the J call TRBJ1-5; D unclear. CDR3 length equals 13 residues. The germline V gene encodes CDR1 MNHEY and CDR2 SMNVEV (reference sequence). Trimming cost V 5 bases and J 6 bases, with 11 bases left between them. The CDR3 is CASSLFGGQPQHF. The CDR3 DNA reads TGTGCCAGCAGTCTGTTTGGTGGTCAGCCCCAGCATTTT.

This clonotype was seen more than once but under ten times. This chain joins TRBV24-1 and TRBJ1-5, with 9 bases lining up with TRBD1. V dropped 12 bases and J dropped 5; count of bases not matched to a gene: 7. CDR1 KGHDR and CDR2 SFDVKD come from the germline V gene. The CDR3 has 13 amino acids. The CDR3 DNA reads as TGTGCCGACCACAGGGGGCAATATCAGCCCCAGCATTTT. This encodes CADHRGQYQPQHF.

The chain joins TRBV9 to TRBJ2-3; D is unclear. V dropped 0 bases and J dropped 5 bases, with 13 bases sitting between them. The germline V gene encodes CDR1 SGDLS and CDR2 YYNGEE. The CDR3 has 15 amino acids. The DNA of the CDR3 is TGTGCCAGCAGCGTAGAGGATTACGGCGGAGATACGCAGTATTTT. Translation gives CASSVEDYGGDTQYF.

This clonotype has only a few counts. The genes are TRBV6-1 and TRBJ2-1; the match to TRBD2 covers 14 bases. CDR3 length: 14 residues. CDR1 is MNHNS and CDR2 is SASEGT in the germline V gene. With 6 bases clipped from V and 9 bases from J, the junction kept 4 bases outside the gene matches. CDR3 in amino acids: CASRTSGRAGEQFF. In DNA, the CDR3 is TGTGCCAGCAGGACTAGCGGGAGGGCCGGTGAGCAGTTCTTC.

This rearrangement joins TRBV25-1 to TRBJ2-7, with 9 bases matching TRBD1. The V and J ends lost 7 bases and 4 bases, in that order; junction bases with no gene match: 11. Germline CDR1 MGHDK, CDR2 SYGVNS. This CDR3 is built from 15 residues. CDR3 in amino acids: CASNQGGQGRYEQYF. The CDR3 region has the DNA TGTGCCAGCAATCAAGGGGGACAGGGTCGGTACGAGCAGTACTTC.

The chain employs TRBV4-1 and TRBJ2-3; 9 bases line up with TRBD1. Germline V CDR1 and CDR2: MGHRA, YSYEKL. Germline trimming cut 0 bases from V and 4 bases from J; bases unmatched to any gene: 8. This CDR3 is 17 amino acids long. CDR3 sequence reads: CASSQDRGTGTPDTQYF. The DNA of the CDR3 is TGCGCCAGCAGCCAAGATCGCGGGACAGGGACCCCAGATACGCAGTATTTT.

As concerns this clonotype: One base away lies a much larger clone, so this may be a sequencing read error. V is TRBV27 and J is TRBJ1-2; D unclear. The CDR3 has 14 amino acids. The germline gives CDR1 MNHEY, CDR2 SMNVEV (reference sequence). This CDR3 reads CSSSFISGSGGYTF. CDR3 coding DNA: TGTTCCAGCAGTTTCATATCGGGGTCGGGTGGCTACACCTTC.

This clonotype has a handful of counts. The genes are TRBV15 and TRBJ1-4, with D possibly TRBD1 on 5 matching bases. V lost 1 base and J lost 5, with 17 bases in between. CDR1 is LNHNV and CDR2 is YYDKDF in the germline V gene (reference sequence). CDR3 size: 17 residues. The CDR3, as DNA: TGTGCCACCAGCAGAGGGGAAGGGGTTCCCGGAAATGAAAAACTGTTTTTT. Translating gives CATSRGEGVPGNEKLFF.

Details on this clonotype: Being one base from a much bigger clone, this may be a read error. The CDR3 DNA reads TGCAGTGCTAGATCCCTGAGGGCCTCGAGCTCCTACGAGCAGTACTTC. Amino acids: CSARSLRASSSYEQYF. The V and J genes are TRBV20-1 and TRBJ2-7, with a tentative D call TRBD2 (5 bases). CDR3 length: 16 amino acids. The V end lost 2 bases, the J end lost 0 bases, and 17 bases lay between the germline ends. CDR1 and CDR2 from the germline V gene are DFQATT and SNEGSKA (reference sequence).

V usage is TRBV11-2 and J usage is TRBJ2-1; D might be TRBD2 (5 bases). The V and J ends lost 1 base and 9 bases respectively, with 10 bases between them. Germline values: CDR1 SGHAT, CDR2 FQNNGV. CDR3 length: 13 residues. As DNA, the CDR3 is TGTGCCAGCAGCTTAGGAGAGGGTACTGAGCAGTTCTTC. As protein: CASSLGEGTEQFF. The whole variable domain, filled in from reference TRBV11-2 and TRBJ2-1, reads EAGVAQSPRYKIIEKRQSVAFWCNPISGHATLYWYQQILGQGPKLLIQFQNNGVVDDSQLPKDRFSAERLKGVDSTLKIQPAKLEDSAVYLCASSLGEGTEQFFGPGTRLTVL.

As concerns this clonotype: Since a much larger clone is just one base distant, this may be a read error. CDR3 in amino acids: CASSEWYGNTEAFF. CDR3 bases: TGTGCCAGCAGTGAGTGGTACGGGAACACTGAAGCTTTCTTT. This rearrangement joins TRBV6-1 to TRBJ1-1; no clear D gene. Trimming pared 3 bases from V and 1 base from J, leaving 9 bases between. Germline V CDR1 and CDR2: MNHNS, SASEGT. The CDR3 contains 14 residues.

This clonotype occurred many times. V and J are TRBV27 and TRBJ2-3; possibly TRBD2 for D (6 bases). Trimming took 0 bases from V and 5 from J, leaving 15 bases between them. This CDR3 region has 16 residues. CDR1 and CDR2 (germline): MNHEY, SMNVEV (reference sequence). CDR3 nucleotide sequence: TGTGCCAGCAGTTTATCGGGTAGCGGAAGGGGAGATACGCAGTATTTT. Translation gives CASSLSGSGRGDTQYF.

Remarks on this clonotype: No conserved phenylalanine or tryptophan is present at the end of the CDR3, so a read error is the likely explanation. The J gene is TRBJ1-2, the V gene TRBV7-9; no reliable D call. The CDR3 contains 13 residues. V was trimmed by 7 bases and J by 6 bases, leaving 15 bases between them. The germline gives CDR1 SEHNR, CDR2 FQNEAQ (reference sequence). The DNA of the CDR3 is TGTGCCAGCACGACGTCCCATGATAATGGCTACACCTTA. Amino acids: CASTTSHDNGYTL.

This clonotype was recorded only once. This sequence may be a read error, since a much larger clone differs from it by one base. This rearrangement joins TRBV6-2 or TRBV6-3 to TRBJ1-5; D is unclear. The CDR3 contains 13 residues. V gave up 9 bases and J gave up 9 bases, with 18 bases separating them. CDR1 is MNHEY and CDR2 is SVGEGT in the germline V gene. Here the CDR3 DNA reads TGTGCCAGAAGTACACGACGGGCATCGCCCCAGCATTTT. The encoded protein is CARSTRRASPQHF.

This clonotype was seen many times. The J gene is TRBJ2-7, the V gene TRBV6-1; 7 positions match TRBD1. Germline assignment: CDR1 MNHNS and CDR2 SASEGT. The CDR3 length is 15 residues. The V segment lost 3 bases and the J segment 3 bases; nucleotides outside the gene matches: 8. CDR3: CASSDRDRGGYEQYF. In nucleotides, the CDR3 is TGTGCCAGCAGTGATCGGGACAGAGGAGGCTACGAGCAGTACTTC.

This clonotype was seen many times. The chain employs TRBV6-1 and TRBJ1-5; D possibly corresponds to TRBD1 (6 bases). Germline V gene sequence: CDR1 MNHNS, CDR2 SASEGT. Trimming removed 4 bases from V and 3 bases from J, with 16 bases in between. CDR3 size: 16 residues. The CDR3 is CASSGSTGTFNQPQHF. DNA for the CDR3: TGTGCCAGCAGTGGTTCGACAGGAACTTTCAATCAGCCCCAGCATTTT.

The chain joins TRBV6-5 to TRBJ1-5; 9 bases line up with TRBD1. The CDR3 contains 15 residues. The germline V gene has CDR1 MNHEY and CDR2 SVGAGI. Trimming at V came to 4 bases and at J to 6 bases, leaving 7 bases not matched to a gene. The CDR3 DNA reads TGTGCCAGCAGTTCGGGACAGGGCGCAGGTCAGCCCCAGCATTTT. Encoded protein: CASSSGQGAGQPQHF.